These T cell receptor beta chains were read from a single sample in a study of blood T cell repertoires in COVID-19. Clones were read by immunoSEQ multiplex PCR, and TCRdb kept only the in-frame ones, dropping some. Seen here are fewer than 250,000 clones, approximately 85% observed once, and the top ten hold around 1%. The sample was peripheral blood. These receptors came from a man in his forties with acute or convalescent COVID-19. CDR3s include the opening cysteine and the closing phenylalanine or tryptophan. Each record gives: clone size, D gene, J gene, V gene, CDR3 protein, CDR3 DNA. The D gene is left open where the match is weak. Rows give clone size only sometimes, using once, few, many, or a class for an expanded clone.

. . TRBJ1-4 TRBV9 CASSVTGATNEKLFF TGTGCCAGCAGCGTAACAGGCGCAACTAATGAAAAACTGTTTTTT
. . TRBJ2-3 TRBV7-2 CASSLRGEQYF TGTGCCAGCAGCTTAAGGGGTGAGCAGTATTTT
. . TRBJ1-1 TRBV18 CASSPELQGGTEAFF TGTGCCAGCTCACCCGAGCTACAGGGTGGCACTGAAGCTTTCTTT
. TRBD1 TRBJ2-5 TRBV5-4 CASSWGTVQETQYF TGTGCCAGCAGCTGGGGGACAGTCCAAGAGACCCAGTACTTC
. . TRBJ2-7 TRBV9 CASSVGGGTYEQYF TGTGCCAGCAGCGTAGGGGGCGGAACCTACGAGCAGTACTTC
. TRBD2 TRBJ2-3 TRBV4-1 CASSQEGDSGAPTDTQYF TGCGCCAGCAGCCAAGAAGGAGATAGCGGGGCCCCCACGGATACGCAGTATTTT
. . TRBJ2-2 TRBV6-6 CASSRDPLAVATGELFF TGTGCCAGCAGTCGGGACCCTTTAGCGGTGGCCACCGGGGAGCTGTTTTTT
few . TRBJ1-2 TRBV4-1 CASSTHRDSSYGYTF TGCGCCAGCAGCACCCATAGGGACTCATCCTATGGCTACACCTTC
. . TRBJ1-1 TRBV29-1 CSVESGARAEAFF TGCAGCGTTGAAAGTGGCGCGAGGGCTGAAGCTTTCTTT
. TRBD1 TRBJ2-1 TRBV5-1 CASSGRGNFDYNEQFF TGCGCCAGCAGCGGCAGGGGGAACTTTGACTACAATGAGCAGTTCTTC
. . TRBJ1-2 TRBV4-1 CASSQVQGTITGYTF TGCGCCAGCAGCCAAGTGCAGGGTACGATTACCGGCTACACCTTC
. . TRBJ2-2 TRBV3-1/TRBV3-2 CASSQDPSINTGELFF TGTGCCAGCAGCCAAGATCCCAGTATCAACACCGGGGAGCTGTTTTTT
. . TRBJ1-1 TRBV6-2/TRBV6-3 CASSYWLTGMNTEAFF TGTGCCAGCAGTTACTGGTTAACAGGGATGAACACTGAAGCTTTCTTT
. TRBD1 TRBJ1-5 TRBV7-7 CASSLEGAAQPQHF TGTGCTAGCAGCTTAGAGGGGGCGGCTCAGCCCCAGCATTTT
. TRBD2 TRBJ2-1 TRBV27 CASRLLAENEQFF TGTGCCAGCAGACTCCTAGCGGAGAATGAGCAGTTCTTC